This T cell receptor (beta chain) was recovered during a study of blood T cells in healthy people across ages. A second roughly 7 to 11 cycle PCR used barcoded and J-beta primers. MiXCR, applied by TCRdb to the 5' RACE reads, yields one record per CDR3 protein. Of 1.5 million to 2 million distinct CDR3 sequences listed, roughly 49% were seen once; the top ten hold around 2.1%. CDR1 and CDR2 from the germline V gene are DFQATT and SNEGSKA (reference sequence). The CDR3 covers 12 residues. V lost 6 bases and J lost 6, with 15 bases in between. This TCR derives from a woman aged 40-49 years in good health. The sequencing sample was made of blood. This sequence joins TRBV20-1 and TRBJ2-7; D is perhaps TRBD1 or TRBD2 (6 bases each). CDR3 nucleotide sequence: TGCAGTGCCCGGATCGGGGGCTCCGAGCAGTACTTC. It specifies CSARIGGSEQYF.